The 23 T cell receptor beta chains given below trace back to one sample, sequenced in a study of T cells in Graves' hyperthyroidism and ophthalmopathy. Amplification yielded TCR beta CDR3 regions, with RNA transcripts as the source. With the HTBI primer set, the TCR CDR3 went through a first round of RT-PCR. TCRdb independently ran MiXCR on the multiplex PCR reads; one entry per CDR3 protein. The repertoire has 600,000 to 700,000 distinct CDR3 sequences, nearly 45% of them found once; the top ten carry about 7.7%. Material: peripheral blood or thyroid tissue (not recorded which). The receptors derive from an adult man with Graves' disease, either hyperthyroidism or ophthalmopathy (not recorded which).

The chain is built from TRBV5-4 and TRBJ1-1, with D unresolved. The CDR3 contains 12 residues. Germline V gene sequence: CDR1 SGHNT, CDR2 YYREEE (reference sequence). V was pared by 2 bases and J by 7 bases, with 9 bases between. The CDR3 loop is CASSFNVREAFF. The CDR3 bases are TGTGCCAGCAGCTTTAATGTACGTGAAGCTTTCTTT.

The J gene is TRBJ1-2, the V gene TRBV6-1; 9 bases are a match to TRBD1. V lost 7 bases to trimming and J lost 4 bases; unmatched junction nucleotides: 4. This CDR3 is 13 amino acids long. The V gene's germline CDR1 is MNHNS and CDR2 SASEGT. CDR3 residues: CASIPQGAYGYTF. The CDR3 DNA sequence: TGTGCCAGCATCCCACAGGGGGCCTATGGCTACACCTTC.

The V call is TRBV11-2, the J call TRBJ2-7; weak D call: TRBD1 (6 bases). V lost 4 bases and J 6 bases, leaving 13 bases between the germline ends. This CDR3 is 13 amino acids long. From germline, CDR1 is SGHAT and CDR2 FQNNGV. CDR3: CASSSERGFEQYF. The DNA of the CDR3 is TGTGCCAGCAGCTCGGAAAGGGGGTTCGAGCAGTACTTC.

The chain carries TRBV25-1 and TRBJ1-2; 8 nucleotides align to TRBD1. The V and J ends lost 5 bases and 2 bases, in that order; junction bases with no gene match: 16. CDR1 is MGHDK and CDR2 is SYGVNS in the germline V gene. The CDR3 is 18 amino acids. CDR3 DNA: TGTGCCAGCAGTTACTTTCCACCGGGACAGGATAAAAACTATGGCTACACCTTC. It translates to CASSYFPPGQDKNYGYTF.

Points on this clonotype: A much larger clone sits a single nucleotide away, making a read error possible. The CDR3 bases are TGTGCCAGTCGGACAGGGCCCACTGAAGATTTCTTT. Translated, it gives CASRTGPTEDFF. The chain combines TRBV19 with TRBJ1-1, with 8 bases fitting TRBD1. Per the germline V gene, CDR1 is LNHDA and CDR2 is SQIVND (reference sequence). The CDR3 has 12 amino acids. Full variable domain (outside the CDR3, taken from reference TRBV19 and TRBJ1-1): DGGITQSPKYLFRKEGQNVTLSCEQNLNHDAMYWYRQDPGQGLRLIYYSQIVNDFQKGDIAEGYSVSREKKESFPLTVTSAQKNPTAFYLCASRTGPTEDFFGQGTRLTVV.

Ten or more counts support this clonotype. The chain uses TRBV20-1 and TRBJ2-5, with D possibly matching TRBD1 (6 bases). V was trimmed by 8 bases and J by 1 base, leaving 14 bases between them. The CDR3 has 13 residues. Per the germline V gene, CDR1 is DFQATT and CDR2 is SNEGSKA (reference sequence). The CDR3 DNA follows: TGCAGTTCCGAACCGGACAGCCAAGAGACCCAGTACTTC. It codes for CSSEPDSQETQYF.

Comments on this clonotype: It is unclear where the CDR3 begins or ends on the DNA, so no DNA is shown, and the CDR3 is as TCRdb lists it. This rearrangement joins TRBV29-1 to TRBJ2-5; TRBD1 was called by the table and not checked on the DNA. The CDR3 contains 13 residues when both ends are counted. CDR1 is SQVTM and CDR2 is ANQGSEA in the germline V gene. CDR3 sequence reads: CSVGTGTNTGEYF.

The chain couples TRBV10-3 to TRBJ2-5, with unresolved D. The germline V gene encodes CDR1 ENHRY and CDR2 SYGVKD. The ends were cut back, 10 bases at V and 6 bases at J, with 18 bases in the middle. The CDR3 consists of 13 residues. DNA for the CDR3: TGTGCCAGCAAAGCGCATCCACAAAAGACCCAGTACTTC. As protein: CASKAHPQKTQYF.

There are many counts of this clonotype. The chain recombines TRBV7-2 with TRBJ2-7, with 7 bases that match TRBD1. In germline, CDR1 is SGHTA, CDR2 FQGNSA. V lost 1 base to trimming and J lost 6 bases; unmatched junction nucleotides: 0. The length of the CDR3 is 12 residues. CDR3 DNA sequence: TGTGCCAGCAGCTTAGACAGGGGCGAGCAGTACTTC. Its translation is CASSLDRGEQYF.

This clonotype came up many times. The chain combines TRBV29-1 with TRBJ2-5; maybe TRBD1 (6 bases). Deletions cut 4 bases from V and 5 bases from J, with 14 bases between. This CDR3 has 13 amino acids. Germline CDR1 reads SQVTM; CDR2 reads ANQGSEA. The chain's CDR3 is CSVGLGARETQYF. The CDR3 coding sequence is TGCAGCGTTGGTCTGGGGGCGCGGGAGACCCAGTACTTC.

The sample holds a few counts of this clonotype. This chain joins TRBV29-1 and TRBJ1-4; possible D gene TRBD1, 6 bases. Trimming stripped 6 bases from V and 5 bases from J, with 13 bases between. Germline V gene sequence: CDR1 SQVTM, CDR2 ANQGSEA. This CDR3 is built from 13 residues. The CDR3 sequence: CSVSKGTNEKLFF. For the CDR3, the DNA is TGCAGCGTCTCTAAGGGGACAAATGAAAAACTGTTTTTT.

The V call is TRBV29-1, the J call TRBJ1-6; 9 nucleotides line up with TRBD1. In germline, CDR1 is SQVTM, CDR2 ANQGSEA. CDR3 length: 13 residues. Losses at the gene ends were 5 bases for V and 7 bases for J; bases not matched to a gene: 3. CDR3 DNA sequence: TGCAGCGTTAAGACAGGGGGGAATTCACCCCTCCACTTT. Encoded protein: CSVKTGGNSPLHF.

The chain couples TRBV9 to TRBJ1-1; D possibly corresponds to TRBD1 (5 bases). Trimming pared 0 bases from V and 0 bases from J, leaving 12 bases between. Per the germline V gene, CDR1 is SGDLS and CDR2 is YYNGEE. CDR3 length: 16 residues. CDR3: CASSVAPTDMNTEAFF. DNA of the CDR3: TGTGCCAGCAGCGTAGCTCCGACAGACATGAACACTGAAGCTTTCTTT.

The rearrangement links TRBV6-5 to TRBJ2-1, with D hard to call. The CDR3 runs 10 residues. Trimming took 10 bases from V and 10 from J, leaving 11 bases between them. Looked up from germline, CDR1 is MNHEY and CDR2 is SVGAGI. In DNA, the CDR3 is TGTGCCACTGTACACGGCGAGCAGTTCTTC. Translating it yields CATVHGEQFF.

This chain connects TRBV6-5 to TRBJ1-2; 8 nucleotides agree with TRBD1. V was clipped by 2 bases and J by 8 bases; unmatched bases: 4. The CDR3 loop spans 13 amino acids. Germline lookup yields CDR1 MNHEY and CDR2 SVGAGI. CDR3 sequence (DNA): TGTGCCAGCAGTTACGGGACAGGACGCGGCTACACCTTC. Protein: CASSYGTGRGYTF.

V gene TRBV24-1 combines with J gene TRBJ1-5; 7 nucleotides align to TRBD1. CDR1 KGHDR and CDR2 SFDVKD come from the germline V gene. Unmatched junction bases numbered 6, after V lost 3 bases and J lost 5 bases. The CDR3 length is 15 residues. The DNA for the CDR3 is TGTGCCACCAGTGATCGCACAGGGGCCCATCAGCCCCAGCATTTT. Translated: CATSDRTGAHQPQHF.

Notes on this clonotype: One end of the junction fails to match germline, which may point to a read error. The rearrangement joins TRBV2 to TRBJ1-4; D is possibly TRBD1 (6 bases). The CDR3 contains 10 residues. Germline-derived CDR1 and CDR2 are SNHLY and FYNNEI. CDR3 DNA: TGTGCCGGCAGGGACAAAGAAAAGGAATTT. The encoded protein is CAGRDKEKEF.

The genes are TRBV29-1 and TRBJ1-5, with D perhaps matching TRBD1 (5 bases). Looked up from germline, CDR1 is SQVTM and CDR2 is ANQGSEA. The ends were cut back, 6 bases at V and 5 bases at J, with 14 bases in the middle. The CDR3 runs 13 residues. CDR3 loop: CSVISGTDQPQHF. CDR3 in DNA: TGCAGCGTCATTTCCGGGACGGATCAGCCCCAGCATTTT.

About this clonotype itself: This clone may be a read error of a much larger clone one base away. This rearrangement joins TRBV7-2 to TRBJ1-4, with a weak D call TRBD1 (5 bases). Germline V CDR1 and CDR2: SGHTA, FQGNSA. This CDR3 has 12 amino acids. This CDR3 reads CAGSRDRSNLFF. In nucleotides, the CDR3 is TGTGCCGGCAGCCGGGACCGCAGTAATCTGTTTTTT.

This clonotype was seen a few times. The chain is built from TRBV11-2 and TRBJ1-1; D perhaps matches TRBD1 (5 bases). The length of the CDR3 is 13 residues. From germline, CDR1 is SGHAT and CDR2 FQNNGV. Trimming left V 3 bases short and J 3 bases short, with 8 bases between. The CDR3 region is CASSFGDHTEAFF. CDR3 DNA: TGTGCCAGCAGCTTCGGGGACCACACTGAAGCTTTCTTT.

This clonotype was counted at least ten times. This chain uses TRBV15 with TRBJ2-7; possibly TRBD1 for D (8 bases). V shed 2 bases and J shed 7 bases, with 15 bases lying between them. Germline CDR1 and CDR2: LNHNV and YYDKDF (reference sequence). CDR3 length: 14 residues. The CDR3: CATSRYGQGGEQYF. The CDR3 DNA is TGTGCCACCAGCAGATACGGACAGGGAGGGGAGCAGTACTTC.

This clonotype was counted many times. The CDR3 sequence is CSAGSSYGYTF. In DNA form, the CDR3 reads TGCAGTGCTGGCTCGTCCTATGGCTACACCTTC. The chain combines TRBV20-1 with TRBJ1-2; no reliable D call. The V gene lost 5 bases and the J gene lost 4 bases, with 8 bases spanning the gap. The germline V gene has CDR1 DFQATT and CDR2 SNEGSKA (reference sequence). The CDR3 covers 11 residues.

With regard to this clonotype: A read error may explain this, as a much larger clone is one base away. The rearrangement uses TRBV6-5 and TRBJ2-7; a weak D match, TRBD1 (6 bases). V lost 5 bases and J 0 bases, leaving 11 bases between the germline ends. The CDR3 is 14 amino acids. The germline gives CDR1 MNHEY, CDR2 SVGAGI. The CDR3 DNA follows: TGTGCCAGCAGTGAAGACAGGTTCTCCTACGAGCAGTACTTC. It encodes CASSEDRFSYEQYF.